Listed here are 18 T cell receptor beta chains from one sample, sequenced in a study of blood T cell repertoires in COVID-19. Some clones are missing from TCRdb's copy, which holds only in-frame ones; the method was immunoSEQ multiplex PCR. The sample includes some 190,000 clones, approximately 87% of them seen just once. Sequencing input: peripheral blood. All receptors come from a person between 65 and 80 years old with COVID-19, enrolled during active disease.

V is TRBV13 and J is TRBJ2-7, with D possibly matching TRBD1 (5 bases). The CDR3 has 11 amino acids. The V and J ends lost 3 bases and 5 bases respectively, with 5 bases between them. Per germline, CDR1 PRHDT and CDR2 FYEKMQ (reference sequence). The CDR3 is CASSFRDEQYF. The CDR3 DNA sequence: TGTGCCAGCAGCTTCAGGGACGAGCAGTACTTC.

This chain joins TRBV4-2 and TRBJ2-7, with 7 bases fitting TRBD2. The CDR3 covers 15 residues. CDR1 is LGHNA and CDR2 is YNFKEQ in the germline V gene. Trimming at V came to 4 bases and at J to 2 bases, leaving 8 bases not matched to a gene. The CDR3 sequence is CASSLWVAGPYEQYF. CDR3 sequence (DNA): TGTGCCAGCAGCCTGTGGGTAGCGGGTCCCTACGAGCAGTACTTC.

V usage is TRBV2 and J usage is TRBJ1-5; tentative D call: TRBD1 (6 bases). This CDR3 has 13 amino acids. With 1 base removed from V and 6 bases from J, the gap between germline ends came to 7 bases. In germline, CDR1 is SNHLY, CDR2 FYNNEI. The CDR3 is CASSEEQGQPQHF. As DNA, the CDR3 is TGTGCCAGCAGTGAAGAACAGGGTCAGCCCCAGCATTTT. Using reference TRBV2 and TRBJ1-5 for the parts outside the CDR3, the full variable domain is EPEVTQTPSHQVTQMGQEVILRCVPISNHLYFYWYRQILGQKVEFLVSFYNNEISEKSEIFDDQFSVERPDGSNFTLKIRSTKLEDSAMYFCASSEEQGQPQHFGDGTRLSIL.

This chain joins TRBV6-2 or TRBV6-3 and TRBJ1-6; D is ambiguous. CDR1 MNHEY and CDR2 SVGEGT come from the germline V gene. Trimming took 6 bases from V and 7 from J, leaving 10 bases between them. This CDR3 is 13 amino acids long. CDR3 coding DNA: TGTGCCAGCAGCCTTGTGGCAAATTCACCCCTCCACTTT. Protein sequence: CASSLVANSPLHF.

This clone was seen once. The rearrangement joins TRBV29-1 to TRBJ2-3, with 13 bases identical to TRBD2. Germline values: CDR1 SQVTM, CDR2 ANQGSEA. The CDR3 has 17 amino acids. The V segment lost 6 bases and the J segment 1 base; nucleotides outside the gene matches: 10. The CDR3 coding sequence is TGCAGCGTAGAACTAGCGGGGGGGCGAAAAGGCACAGATACGCAGTATTTT. Its protein is CSVELAGGRKGTDTQYF.

This chain's CDR3 is CASSLGQTPYNEQFF. CDR3 nucleotide sequence: TGTGCCAGCAGTTTGGGGCAGACACCTTACAATGAGCAGTTCTTC. The rearrangement joins TRBV27 to TRBJ2-1, with D possibly matching TRBD1 (5 bases). CDR1 and CDR2 from the germline V gene are MNHEY and SMNVEV (reference sequence). Trimming stripped 3 bases from V and 4 bases from J, with 13 bases between. The CDR3 spans 15 residues.

The chain combines TRBV12-1 with TRBJ2-3; TRBD2 was called by the table and not checked on the DNA. TRBV12-1 is reported as a pseudogene. The CDR3 runs to 16 residues. For the CDR3, the DNA is TGTGCCAGCAGCTCCCCGTTAGCGGGAGTTGGGGATACGCAGTATTTT. It specifies CASSSPLAGVGDTQYF.

The sample holds a few counts of this clone. The chain uses TRBV6-1 and TRBJ2-2; unclear D gene. The germline gives CDR1 MNHNS, CDR2 SASEGT. This CDR3 has 14 amino acids. Trimming stripped 3 bases from V and 1 base from J, with 6 bases between. The CDR3 is CASSDEVNTGELFF. The CDR3 nucleotides are TGTGCCAGCAGTGATGAGGTGAACACCGGGGAGCTGTTTTTT.

This chain connects TRBV28 to TRBJ1-1; tentatively, D is TRBD1 (6 bases). V was pared by 3 bases and J by 5 bases, with 22 bases between. CDR3 length equals 17 residues. Germline V gene sequence: CDR1 MDHEN, CDR2 SYDVKM. The chain's CDR3 is CASSFWGRLKAYTEAFF. In DNA form, the CDR3 reads TGTGCCAGCAGTTTCTGGGGGCGACTAAAGGCTTATACTGAAGCTTTCTTT.

This clone occurred once. The chain employs TRBV5-8 and TRBJ2-7, with 8 positions matching TRBD1. CDR3 size: 14 residues. Trimming cost V 3 bases and J 7 bases; bases outside gene matches: 9. Germline V gene sequence: CDR1 SGHTS, CDR2 YDEGEE. The CDR3 loop is CASSSSVGTGEQYF. The CDR3 DNA is TGTGCCAGCAGCTCCTCCGTCGGGACAGGAGAGCAGTACTTC.

This clone was detected once. The chain combines TRBV7-2 with TRBJ1-6, with D tentatively TRBD1 (5 bases). CDR1 and CDR2 (germline): SGHTA, FQGNSA. The CDR3 sequence is 14 residues long. Trimming removed 2 bases from V and 6 bases from J, with 8 bases in between. The CDR3 loop reads CASSLRQLNSPLHF. The CDR3 nucleotides read TGTGCCAGCAGCTTAAGACAGCTTAATTCACCCCTCCACTTT.

On this clone itself: One junction end disagrees with the germline gene, perhaps due to a read error. The rearrangement joins TRBV2 to TRBJ2-7, with 8 positions matching TRBD1. Germline V gene data show CDR1 as SNHLY and CDR2 as FYNNEI. This CDR3 is built from 15 residues. For the CDR3, the DNA is TGTGCCAGCAGGGAAGGACAGGGTCCGTCCTACGAGCAGTACTTC. This encodes CASREGQGPSYEQYF.

V and J are TRBV30 and TRBJ1-6; D is possibly TRBD1 (5 bases). The CDR3 has 15 amino acids. Germline assignment: CDR1 GTSNPN and CDR2 SVGIG (reference sequence). The V and J ends lost 4 bases and 0 bases respectively, with 10 bases between them. The CDR3 here is CAWIDRRSYNSPLHF. The CDR3 DNA is TGTGCCTGGATAGACAGACGCTCCTATAATTCACCCCTCCACTTT.

The chain links TRBV27 to TRBJ2-7, with 9 bases matching TRBD1. CDR3 size: 14 residues. CDR1 and CDR2 from the germline V gene are MNHEY and SMNVEV (reference sequence). V shed 6 bases and J 5 bases; nucleotides not matched to a gene: 8. The CDR3 DNA is TGTGCCAGCAGCCCTTGGGACAGGGCCCACGAGCAGTACTTC. Translated, it gives CASSPWDRAHEQYF.

This rearrangement joins TRBV28 to TRBJ1-4, with no clear D. CDR3 length equals 14 residues. Germline loops: CDR1 MDHEN, CDR2 SYDVKM. The V and J ends lost 2 bases and 5 bases respectively, with 9 bases between them. CDR3 sequence reads: CASSLSGGNEKLFF. The CDR3 DNA reads as TGTGCCAGCAGTTTAAGCGGAGGGAATGAAAAACTGTTTTTT.

The chain couples TRBV4-1 to TRBJ1-2, with D possibly being TRBD1 (5 bases). CDR1 is MGHRA, CDR2 YSYEKL, per germline. The V gene lost 4 bases and the J gene lost 1 base, with 13 bases spanning the gap. The CDR3 sequence is 15 residues long. The DNA for the CDR3 is TGCGCCAGCAGCCCCCGGGACGGGAGTAACTATGGCTACACCTTC. It yields the protein CASSPRDGSNYGYTF.

The chain employs TRBV6-5 and TRBJ2-2, with a tentative D call TRBD1 (5 bases). With 2 bases removed from V and 2 bases from J, the gap between germline ends came to 12 bases. The germline gives CDR1 MNHEY, CDR2 SVGAGI. CDR3 size: 16 residues. CDR3 sequence: CASSYTADRNTGELFF. The CDR3 coding sequence is TGTGCCAGCAGTTACACGGCCGACAGAAACACCGGGGAGCTGTTTTTT.

The chain employs TRBV5-5 and TRBJ2-2; the D gene is possibly TRBD1 (5 bases). Between the trimmed V and J ends, which lost 4 bases and 3 bases, there was a span of 22 bases. The length of the CDR3 is 18 residues. In germline, CDR1 is SGHKS, CDR2 YYEKEE (reference sequence). CDR3 residues: CASSRKLRARNDTGELFF. The CDR3 DNA sequence: TGTGCCAGCAGCAGGAAGCTCAGGGCTAGGAATGACACCGGGGAGCTGTTTTTT.